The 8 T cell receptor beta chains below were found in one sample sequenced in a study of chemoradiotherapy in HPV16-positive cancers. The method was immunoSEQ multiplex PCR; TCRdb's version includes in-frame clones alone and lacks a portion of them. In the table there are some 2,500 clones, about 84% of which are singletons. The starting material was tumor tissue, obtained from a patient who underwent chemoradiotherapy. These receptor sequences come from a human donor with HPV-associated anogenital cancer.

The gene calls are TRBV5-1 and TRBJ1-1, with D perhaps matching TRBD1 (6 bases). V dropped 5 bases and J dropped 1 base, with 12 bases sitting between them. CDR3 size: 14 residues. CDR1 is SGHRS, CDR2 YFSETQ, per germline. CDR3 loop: CASRQGSGNTEAFF. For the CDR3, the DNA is TGCGCCAGCAGGCAGGGGAGTGGGAACACTGAAGCTTTCTTT.

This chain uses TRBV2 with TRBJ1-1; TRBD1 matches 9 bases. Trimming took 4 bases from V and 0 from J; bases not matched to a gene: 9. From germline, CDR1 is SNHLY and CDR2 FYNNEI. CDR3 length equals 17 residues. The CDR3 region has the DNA TGTGCCAGCAGTGGCTCACAGGGGGCCACAATGAACACTGAAGCTTTCTTT. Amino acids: CASSGSQGATMNTEAFF.

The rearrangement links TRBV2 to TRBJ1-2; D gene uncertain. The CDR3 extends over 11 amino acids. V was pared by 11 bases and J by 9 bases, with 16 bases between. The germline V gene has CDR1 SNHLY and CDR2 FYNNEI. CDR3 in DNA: TGTGCCGGTGTGGAAGTGGGCCGCTACACCTTC. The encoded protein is CAGVEVGRYTF. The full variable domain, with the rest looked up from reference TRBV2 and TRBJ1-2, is EPEVTQTPSHQVTQMGQEVILRCVPISNHLYFYWYRQILGQKVEFLVSFYNNEISEKSEIFDDQFSVERPDGSNFTLKIRSTKLEDSAMYFCAGVEVGRYTFGSGTRLTVV.

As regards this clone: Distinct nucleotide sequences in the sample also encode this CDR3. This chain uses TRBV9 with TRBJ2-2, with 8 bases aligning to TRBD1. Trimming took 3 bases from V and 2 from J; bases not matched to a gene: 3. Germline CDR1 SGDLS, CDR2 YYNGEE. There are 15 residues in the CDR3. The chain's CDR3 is CASSGGQGNTGELFF. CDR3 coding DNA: TGTGCCAGCAGCGGCGGACAGGGAAACACCGGGGAGCTGTTTTTT.

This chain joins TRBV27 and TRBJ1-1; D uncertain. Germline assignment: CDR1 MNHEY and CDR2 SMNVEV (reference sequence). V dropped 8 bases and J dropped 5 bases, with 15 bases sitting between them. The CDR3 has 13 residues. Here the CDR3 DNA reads TGTGCCAGCGGCGTGCGGCCATCTACTGAAGCTTTCTTT. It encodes CASGVRPSTEAFF.

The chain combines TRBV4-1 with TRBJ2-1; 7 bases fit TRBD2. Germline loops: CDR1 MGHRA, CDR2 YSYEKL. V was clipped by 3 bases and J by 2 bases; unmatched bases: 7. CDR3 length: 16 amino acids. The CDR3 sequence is CASSQESGATYNEQFF. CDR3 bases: TGCGCCAGCAGCCAGGAGAGCGGGGCCACCTACAATGAGCAGTTCTTC.

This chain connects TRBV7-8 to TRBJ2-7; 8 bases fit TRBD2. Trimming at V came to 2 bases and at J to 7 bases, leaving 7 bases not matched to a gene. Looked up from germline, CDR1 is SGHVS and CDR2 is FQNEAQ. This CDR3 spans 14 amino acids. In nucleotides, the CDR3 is TGTGCCAGCAGCTTATTACTAGCGGAGACTGAGCAGTACTTC. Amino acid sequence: CASSLLLAETEQYF.

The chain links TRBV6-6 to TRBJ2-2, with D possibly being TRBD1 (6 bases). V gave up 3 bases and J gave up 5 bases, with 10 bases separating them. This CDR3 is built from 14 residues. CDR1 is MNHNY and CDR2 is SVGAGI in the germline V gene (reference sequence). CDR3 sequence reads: CASSYIDRTGELFF. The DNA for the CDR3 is TGTGCCAGCAGTTATATCGACAGGACCGGGGAGCTGTTTTTT.